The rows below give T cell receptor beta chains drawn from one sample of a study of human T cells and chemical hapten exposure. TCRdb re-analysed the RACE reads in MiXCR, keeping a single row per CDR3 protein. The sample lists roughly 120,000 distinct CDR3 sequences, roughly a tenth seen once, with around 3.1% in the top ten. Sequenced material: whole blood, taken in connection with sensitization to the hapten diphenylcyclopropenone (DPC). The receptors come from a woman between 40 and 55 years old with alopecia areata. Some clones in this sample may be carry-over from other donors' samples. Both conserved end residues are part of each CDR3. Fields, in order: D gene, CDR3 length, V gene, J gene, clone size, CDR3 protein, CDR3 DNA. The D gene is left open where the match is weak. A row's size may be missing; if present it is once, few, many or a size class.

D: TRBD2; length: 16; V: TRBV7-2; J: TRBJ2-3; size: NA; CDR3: CASSLDGTSVTDTQYF; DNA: TGTGCCAGCAGCTTAGATGGGACTAGCGTGACAGATACGCAGTATTTT
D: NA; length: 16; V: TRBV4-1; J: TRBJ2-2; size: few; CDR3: CASGFGPGGDTGELFF; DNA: TGCGCCAGCGGGTTTGGGCCCGGCGGTGACACCGGGGAGCTGTTTTTT
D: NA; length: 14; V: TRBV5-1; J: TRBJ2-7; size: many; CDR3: CASSLVSGHYEQYF; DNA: TGCGCCAGCAGCTTGGTTTCAGGGCACTACGAGCAGTACTTC
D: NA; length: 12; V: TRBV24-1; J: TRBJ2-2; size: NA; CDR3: CATRGFAGELFF; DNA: TGTGCCACCAGAGGTTTTGCTGGGGAGCTGTTTTTT
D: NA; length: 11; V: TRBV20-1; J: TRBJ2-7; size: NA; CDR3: CSARRWDEQYF; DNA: TGCAGTGCTAGGAGGTGGGACGAGCAGTACTTC
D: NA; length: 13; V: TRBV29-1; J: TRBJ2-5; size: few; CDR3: CSVERQIQETQYF; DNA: TGCAGCGTTGAGCGCCAGATACAAGAGACCCAGTACTTC
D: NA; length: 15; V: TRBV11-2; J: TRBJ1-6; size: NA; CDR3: CASSFGRVGYSPLHF; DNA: TGTGCCAGCAGCTTTGGCAGGGTAGGATATTCACCCCTCCACTTT
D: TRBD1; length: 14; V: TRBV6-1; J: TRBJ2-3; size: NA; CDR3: CATAGTGSTDTQYF; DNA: TGTGCCACCGCCGGGACAGGAAGCACAGATACGCAGTATTTT
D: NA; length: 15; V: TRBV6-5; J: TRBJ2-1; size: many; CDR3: CASSRRRSSYNEQFF; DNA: TGTGCCAGCAGCCGGCGGAGGAGCTCCTACAATGAGCAGTTCTTC
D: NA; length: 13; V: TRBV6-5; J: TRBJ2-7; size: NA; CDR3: CASSYDASYEQYF; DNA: TGTGCCAGCAGTTACGACGCCTCCTACGAGCAGTACTTC
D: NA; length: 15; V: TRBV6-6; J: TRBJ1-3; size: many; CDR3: CASRPPGAAGNTIYF; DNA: TGTGCCAGCAGGCCACCAGGGGCAGCTGGAAACACCATATATTTT
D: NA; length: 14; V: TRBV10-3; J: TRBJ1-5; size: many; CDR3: CAISEGRGNQPQHF; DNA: TGTGCCATCAGTGAGGGCAGGGGAAATCAGCCCCAGCATTTT
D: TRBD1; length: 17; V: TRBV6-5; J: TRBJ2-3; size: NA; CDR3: CASSYSAGTGRVSTQYF; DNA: TGTGCCAGCAGTTACTCGGCCGGGACAGGACGCGTTAGCACGCAGTATTTT
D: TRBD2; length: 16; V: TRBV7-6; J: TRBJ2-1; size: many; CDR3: CASSLETSGGLNEQFF; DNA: TGTGCCAGCAGCCTTGAGACTAGCGGGGGGCTGAATGAGCAGTTCTTC
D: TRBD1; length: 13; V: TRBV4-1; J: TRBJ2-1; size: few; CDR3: CASSQPTGTGKFF; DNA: TGCGCCAGCAGCCAACCGACCGGGACAGGGAAGTTCTTC
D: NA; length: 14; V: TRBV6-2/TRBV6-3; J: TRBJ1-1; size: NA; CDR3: CASKPPGVPIEAFF; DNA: TGTGCCAGCAAACCCCCCGGGGTACCAATAGAAGCTTTCTTT
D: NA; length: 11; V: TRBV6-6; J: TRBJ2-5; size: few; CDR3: CASSAGETQYF; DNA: TGTGCCAGCAGTGCCGGGGAGACCCAGTACTTC
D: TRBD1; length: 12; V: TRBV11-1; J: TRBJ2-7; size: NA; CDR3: CASSPDRKEQYF; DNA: TGTGCCAGCAGCCCGGACAGGAAGGAGCAGTACTTC
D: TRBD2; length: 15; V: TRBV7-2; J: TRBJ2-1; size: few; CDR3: CASSPTSGGAHEQFF; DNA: TGTGCCAGCAGCCCCACTAGCGGGGGGGCACATGAGCAGTTCTTC
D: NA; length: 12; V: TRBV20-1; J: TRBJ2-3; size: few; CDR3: CSAKGYTDTQYF; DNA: TGCAGTGCTAAAGGCTACACAGATACGCAGTATTTT
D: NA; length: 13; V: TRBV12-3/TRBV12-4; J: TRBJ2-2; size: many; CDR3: CASSLRLTGELFF; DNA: TGTGCCAGCAGTTTACGGCTCACCGGGGAGCTGTTTTTT
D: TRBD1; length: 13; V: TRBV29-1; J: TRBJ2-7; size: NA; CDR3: CSVRQGPTYEQYF; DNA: TGCAGCGTCCGACAGGGGCCGACCTACGAGCAGTACTTC
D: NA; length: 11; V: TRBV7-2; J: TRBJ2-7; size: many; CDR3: CASSSAIEQYF; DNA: TGTGCCAGCAGCTCTGCCATCGAGCAGTACTTC
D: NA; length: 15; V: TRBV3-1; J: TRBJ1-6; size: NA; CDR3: CASSLPGGEDSPLHF; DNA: TGTGCCAGCAGCCTCCCTGGAGGGGAGGATTCACCCCTCCACTTT
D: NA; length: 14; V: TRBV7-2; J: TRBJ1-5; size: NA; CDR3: CASSLTGVNQPQHF; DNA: TGTGCCAGCAGCCTGACAGGAGTAAATCAGCCCCAGCATTTT
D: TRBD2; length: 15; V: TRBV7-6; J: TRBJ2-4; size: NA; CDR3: CASSSGLAGENIQYF; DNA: TGTGCCAGCAGCTCGGGACTAGCGGGGGAAAACATTCAGTACTTC
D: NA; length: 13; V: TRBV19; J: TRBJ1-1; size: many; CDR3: CASFSHMNTEAFF; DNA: TGTGCCAGTTTCAGCCATATGAACACTGAAGCTTTCTTT
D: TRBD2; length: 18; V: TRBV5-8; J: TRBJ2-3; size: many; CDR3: CASSLEASGRLRADTQYF; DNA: TGTGCCAGCAGCTTGGAGGCTAGCGGGCGTCTCAGGGCAGATACGCAGTATTTT
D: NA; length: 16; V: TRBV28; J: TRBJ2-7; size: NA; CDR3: CASSYPGSRASYEQYF; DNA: TGTGCCAGCAGTTACCCCGGGTCGCGGGCATCCTACGAGCAGTACTTC
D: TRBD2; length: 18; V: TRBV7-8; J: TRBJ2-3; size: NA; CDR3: CASSRARLAGDSTDTQYF; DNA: TGTGCCAGCAGCCGGGCCCGGCTAGCGGGGGATAGCACAGATACGCAGTATTTT
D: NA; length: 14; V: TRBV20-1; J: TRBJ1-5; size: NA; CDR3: CSASGQGSNQPQHF; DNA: TGCAGTGCTAGTGGGCAGGGTAGCAATCAGCCCCAGCATTTT
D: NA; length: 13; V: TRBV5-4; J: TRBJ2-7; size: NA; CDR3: CASSRDGFYEQYF; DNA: TGTGCCAGCAGCCGGGACGGGTTCTACGAGCAGTACTTC
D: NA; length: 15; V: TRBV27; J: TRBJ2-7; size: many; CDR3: CASSYRGGPSYEQYF; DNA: TGTGCCAGCAGTTACCGCGGGGGCCCCTCCTACGAGCAGTACTTC
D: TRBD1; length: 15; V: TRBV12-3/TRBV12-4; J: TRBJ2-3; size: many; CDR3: CASSRPGQGADTQYF; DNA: TGTGCCAGCAGTCGCCCCGGACAGGGAGCAGATACGCAGTATTTT
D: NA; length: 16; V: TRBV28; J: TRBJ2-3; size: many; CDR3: CASSLGGGAATDTQYF; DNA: TGTGCCAGCAGTTTAGGGGGCGGGGCGGCCACAGATACGCAGTATTTT
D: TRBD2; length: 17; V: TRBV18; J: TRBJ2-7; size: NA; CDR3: CASSPSRLAASSYELYF; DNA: TGTGCCAGCTCACCAAGCAGACTAGCGGCTTCCTCCTACGAGCTGTACTTC
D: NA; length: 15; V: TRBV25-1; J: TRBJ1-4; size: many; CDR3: CASSELGATGQKLFF; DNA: TGTGCCAGCAGTGAACTTGGTGCTACCGGGCAAAAACTGTTTTTT
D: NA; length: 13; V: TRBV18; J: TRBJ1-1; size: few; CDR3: CASSPPGQSEAFF; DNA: TGTGCCAGCTCACCCCCAGGACAGAGTGAAGCTTTCTTT
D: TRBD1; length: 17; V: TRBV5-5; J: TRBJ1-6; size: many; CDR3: CASSAGTGGFHNSPLHF; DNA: TGTGCCAGCAGCGCCGGGACAGGGGGATTCCATAATTCACCCCTCCACTTT
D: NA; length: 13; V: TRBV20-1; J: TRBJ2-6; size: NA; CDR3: CSVPQSGANVLTF; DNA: TGCAGTGTCCCCCAATCTGGGGCCAACGTCCTGACTTTC
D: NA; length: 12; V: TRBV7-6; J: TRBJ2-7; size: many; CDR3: CASSLTSSEQYF; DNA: TGTGCCAGCAGCTTAACGTCTTCCGAGCAGTACTTC
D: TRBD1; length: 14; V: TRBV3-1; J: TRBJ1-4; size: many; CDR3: CASRQGYTNEKLFF; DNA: TGTGCCAGCAGACAGGGGTATACTAATGAAAAACTGTTTTTT
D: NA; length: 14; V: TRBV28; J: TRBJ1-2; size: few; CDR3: CASSFEGFNYGYTF; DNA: TGTGCCAGCAGTTTTGAAGGGTTTAACTATGGCTACACCTTC
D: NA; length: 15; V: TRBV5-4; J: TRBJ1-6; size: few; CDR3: CASSLAGRSNSPLHF; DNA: TGTGCCAGCAGCTTGGCCGGACGCAGTAATTCACCCCTCCACTTT
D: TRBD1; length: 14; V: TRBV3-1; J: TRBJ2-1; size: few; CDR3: CASTPTGGSNEQFF; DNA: TGTGCCAGCACCCCGACAGGGGGGAGCAATGAGCAGTTCTTC
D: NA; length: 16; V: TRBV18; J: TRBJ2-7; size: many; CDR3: CASSPPGGGSVYEQYF; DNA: TGTGCCAGCTCACCACCGGGAGGGGGATCCGTCTACGAGCAGTACTTC
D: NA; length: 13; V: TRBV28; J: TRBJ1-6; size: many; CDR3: CASSTTSGGPLHF; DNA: TGTGCCAGCAGCACCACTTCGGGCGGGCCCCTCCACTTT
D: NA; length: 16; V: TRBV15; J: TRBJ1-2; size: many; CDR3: CATSSPTALANYGYTF; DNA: TGTGCCACCAGCAGTCCGACAGCCCTAGCTAACTATGGCTACACCTTC
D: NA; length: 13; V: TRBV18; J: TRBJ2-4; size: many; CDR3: CASSPTGLNIQYF; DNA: TGTGCCAGCTCACCAACGGGGCTAAACATTCAGTACTTC
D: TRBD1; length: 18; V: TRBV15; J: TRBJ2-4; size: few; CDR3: CATSRVGQVTLAKNIQYF; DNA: TGTGCCACCAGCAGAGTGGGACAGGTGACTTTAGCCAAAAACATTCAGTACTTC
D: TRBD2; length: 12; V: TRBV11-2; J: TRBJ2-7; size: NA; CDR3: CASSLGGIEQYF; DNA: TGTGCCAGCAGCCTGGGGGGGATCGAGCAGTACTTC
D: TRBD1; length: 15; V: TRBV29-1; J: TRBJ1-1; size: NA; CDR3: CSVDVTGRQNTEAFF; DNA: TGCAGCGTCGACGTGACAGGGAGACAGAACACTGAAGCTTTCTTT
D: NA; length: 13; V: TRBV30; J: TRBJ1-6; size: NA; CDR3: CASRISYNSPLHF; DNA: TGTGCCTCCAGGATCTCCTATAATTCACCCCTCCACTTT
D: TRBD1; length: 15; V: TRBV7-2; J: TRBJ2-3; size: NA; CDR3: CASSFRTGEGDTQYF; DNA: TGTGCCAGCAGCTTCAGGACAGGGGAAGGCGATACGCAGTATTTT
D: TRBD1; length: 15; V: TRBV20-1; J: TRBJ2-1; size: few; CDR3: CSAGGPGQGRGEQFF; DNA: TGCAGTGCTGGGGGACCGGGACAGGGCAGGGGTGAGCAGTTCTTC
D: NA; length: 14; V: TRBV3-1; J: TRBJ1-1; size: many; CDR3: CASSQQGGGTEAFF; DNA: TGTGCCAGCAGCCAGCAGGGTGGTGGCACTGAAGCTTTCTTT
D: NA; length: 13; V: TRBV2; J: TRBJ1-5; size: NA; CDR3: CASSRYPSEPQHF; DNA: TGTGCCAGCAGCCGGTATCCTTCGGAGCCCCAGCATTTT